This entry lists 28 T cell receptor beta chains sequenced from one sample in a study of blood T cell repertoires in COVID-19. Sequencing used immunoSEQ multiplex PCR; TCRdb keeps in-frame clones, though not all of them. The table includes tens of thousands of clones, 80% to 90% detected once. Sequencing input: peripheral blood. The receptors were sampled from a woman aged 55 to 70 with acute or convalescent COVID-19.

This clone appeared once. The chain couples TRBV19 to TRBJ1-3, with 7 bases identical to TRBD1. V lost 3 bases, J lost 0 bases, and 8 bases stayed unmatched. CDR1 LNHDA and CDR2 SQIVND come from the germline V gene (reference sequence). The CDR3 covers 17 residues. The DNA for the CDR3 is TGTGCCAGTAGTATGAAGGACAGGTTAAGCTCTGGAAACACCATATATTTT. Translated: CASSMKDRLSSGNTIYF.

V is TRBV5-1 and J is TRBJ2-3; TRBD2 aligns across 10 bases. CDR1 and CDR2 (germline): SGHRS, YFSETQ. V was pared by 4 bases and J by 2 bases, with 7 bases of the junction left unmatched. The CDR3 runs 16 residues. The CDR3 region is CASSLAGVGTTDTQYF. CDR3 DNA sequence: TGCGCCAGCAGCCTAGCGGGAGTCGGCACCACAGATACGCAGTATTTT.

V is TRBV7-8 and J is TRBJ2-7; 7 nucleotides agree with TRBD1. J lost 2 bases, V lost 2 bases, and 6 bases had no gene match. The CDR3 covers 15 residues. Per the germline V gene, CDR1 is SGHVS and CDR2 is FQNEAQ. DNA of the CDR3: TGTGCCAGCAGCTTACTTCGGGACAGTACCTACGAGCAGTACTTC. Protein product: CASSLLRDSTYEQYF.

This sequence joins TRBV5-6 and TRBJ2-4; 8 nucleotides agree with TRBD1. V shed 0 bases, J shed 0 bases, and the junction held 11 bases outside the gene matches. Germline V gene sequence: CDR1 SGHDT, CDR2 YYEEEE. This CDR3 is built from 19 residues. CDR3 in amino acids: CASSLGQGSPRPAKNIQYF. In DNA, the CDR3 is TGTGCCAGCAGCTTGGGACAGGGGTCACCCAGGCCAGCCAAAAACATTCAGTACTTC. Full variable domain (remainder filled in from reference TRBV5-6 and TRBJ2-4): DAGVTQSPTHLIKTRGQQVTLRCSPKSGHDTVSWYQQALGQGPQFIFQYYEEEERQRGNFPDRFSGHQFPNYSSELNVNALLLGDSALYLCASSLGQGSPRPAKNIQYFGAGTRLSVL.

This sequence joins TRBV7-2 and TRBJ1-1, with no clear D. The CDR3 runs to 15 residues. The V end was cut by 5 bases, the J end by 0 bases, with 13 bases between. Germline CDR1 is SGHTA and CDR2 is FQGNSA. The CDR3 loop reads CASSHPRGVNTEAFF. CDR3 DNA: TGTGCCAGCAGCCACCCGCGGGGTGTGAACACTGAAGCTTTCTTT.

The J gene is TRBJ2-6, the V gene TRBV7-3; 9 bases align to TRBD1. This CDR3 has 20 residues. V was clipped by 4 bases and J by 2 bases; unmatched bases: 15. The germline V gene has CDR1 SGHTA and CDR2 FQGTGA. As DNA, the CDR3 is TGTGCCAGCAGCTACTCCCGGGACAGGGATAGAAATACTGGGGCCAACGTCCTGACTTTC. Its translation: CASSYSRDRDRNTGANVLTF. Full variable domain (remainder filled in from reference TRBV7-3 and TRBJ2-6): GAGVSQTPSNKVTEKGKYVELRCDPISGHTALYWYRQSLGQGPEFLIYFQGTGAADDSGLPNDRFFAVRPEGSVSTLKIQRTERGDSAVYLCASSYSRDRDRNTGANVLTFGAGSRLTVL.

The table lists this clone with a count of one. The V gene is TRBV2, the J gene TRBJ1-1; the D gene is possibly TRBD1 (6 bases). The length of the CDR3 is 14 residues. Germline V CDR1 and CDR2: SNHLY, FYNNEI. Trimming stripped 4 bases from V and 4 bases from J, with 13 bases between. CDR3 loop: CASSVGRGITEAFF. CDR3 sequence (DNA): TGTGCCAGCAGTGTCGGTAGGGGGATCACTGAAGCTTTCTTT.

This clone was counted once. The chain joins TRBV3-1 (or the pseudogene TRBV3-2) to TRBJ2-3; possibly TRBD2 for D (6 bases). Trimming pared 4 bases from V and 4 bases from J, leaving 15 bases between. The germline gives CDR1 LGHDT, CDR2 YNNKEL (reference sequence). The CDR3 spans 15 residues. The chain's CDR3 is CASSPVLGGADTQYF. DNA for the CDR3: TGTGCCAGCAGCCCTGTACTAGGAGGGGCAGATACGCAGTATTTT.

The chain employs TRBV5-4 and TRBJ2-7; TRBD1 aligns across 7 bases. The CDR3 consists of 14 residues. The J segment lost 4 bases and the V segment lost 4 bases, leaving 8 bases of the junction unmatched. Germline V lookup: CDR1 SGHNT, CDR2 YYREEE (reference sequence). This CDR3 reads CASSRGQASYEQYF. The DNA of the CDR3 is TGTGCCAGCAGCCGTGGACAGGCTTCTTACGAGCAGTACTTC. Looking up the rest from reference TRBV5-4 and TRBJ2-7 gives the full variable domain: ETGVTQSPTHLIKTRGQQVTLRCSSQSGHNTVSWYQQALGQGPQFIFQYYREEENGRGNFPPRFSGLQFPNYSSELNVNALELDDSALYLCASSRGQASYEQYFGPGTRLTVT.

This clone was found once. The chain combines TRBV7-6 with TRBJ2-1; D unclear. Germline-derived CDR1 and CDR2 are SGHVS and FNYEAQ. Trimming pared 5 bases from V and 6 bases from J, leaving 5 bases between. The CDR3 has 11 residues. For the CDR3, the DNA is TGTGCCAGCAGCCTTCGCAATGAGCAGTTCTTC. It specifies CASSLRNEQFF.

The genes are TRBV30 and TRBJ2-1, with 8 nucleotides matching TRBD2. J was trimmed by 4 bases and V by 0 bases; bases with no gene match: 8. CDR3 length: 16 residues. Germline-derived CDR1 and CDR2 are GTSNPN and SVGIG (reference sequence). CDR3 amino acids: CAWSVHPGRGYNEQFF. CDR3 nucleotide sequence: TGTGCCTGGAGTGTACATCCCGGGAGGGGGTACAATGAGCAGTTCTTC.

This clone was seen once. In DNA form, the CDR3 reads TGTGCCAGCAGCGTATGGGACGGGGGTTACGAGCAGTACTTC. Its protein is CASSVWDGGYEQYF. The chain joins TRBV9 to TRBJ2-7; possible D gene TRBD2, 6 bases. This CDR3 is built from 14 residues. Per germline, CDR1 SGDLS and CDR2 YYNGEE. The germline V and J ends were trimmed by 1 base and 4 bases, with 12 bases remaining between them.

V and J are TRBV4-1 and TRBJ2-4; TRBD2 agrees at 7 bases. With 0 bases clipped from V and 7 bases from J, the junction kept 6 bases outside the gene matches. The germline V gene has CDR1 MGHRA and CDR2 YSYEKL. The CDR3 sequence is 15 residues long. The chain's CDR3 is CASSQETSVANIQYF. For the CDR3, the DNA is TGCGCCAGCAGCCAAGAAACTAGCGTAGCCAACATTCAGTACTTC.

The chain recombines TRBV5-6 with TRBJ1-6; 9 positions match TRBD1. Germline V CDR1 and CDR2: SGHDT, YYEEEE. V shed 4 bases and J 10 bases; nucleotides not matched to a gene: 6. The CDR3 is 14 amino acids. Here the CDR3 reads CASSATGGRSPLHF. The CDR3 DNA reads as TGTGCCAGCAGCGCGACAGGGGGGCGGTCACCCCTCCACTTT.

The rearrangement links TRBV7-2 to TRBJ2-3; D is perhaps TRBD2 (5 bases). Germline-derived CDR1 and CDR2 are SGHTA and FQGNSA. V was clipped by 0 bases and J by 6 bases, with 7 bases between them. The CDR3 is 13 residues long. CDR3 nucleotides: TGTGCCAGCAGCTTAGCGACTATGGATACGCAGTATTTT. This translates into CASSLATMDTQYF. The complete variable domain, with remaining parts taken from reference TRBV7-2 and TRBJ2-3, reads GAGVSQSPSNKVTEKGKDVELRCDPISGHTALYWYRQSLGQGLEFLIYFQGNSAPDKSGLPSDRFSAERTGGSVSTLTIQRTQQEDSAVYLCASSLATMDTQYFGPGTRLTVL.

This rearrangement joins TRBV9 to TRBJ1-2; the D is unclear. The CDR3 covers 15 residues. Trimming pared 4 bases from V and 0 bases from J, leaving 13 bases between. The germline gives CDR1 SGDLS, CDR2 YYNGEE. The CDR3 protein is CASSYQPGANYGYTF. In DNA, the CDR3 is TGTGCCAGCAGCTACCAACCCGGAGCTAACTATGGCTACACCTTC. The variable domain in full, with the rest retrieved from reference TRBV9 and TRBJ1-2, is DSGVTQTPKHLITATGQRVTLRCSPRSGDLSVYWYQQSLDQGLQFLIQYYNGEERAKGNILERFSAQQFPDLHSELNLSSLELGDSALYFCASSYQPGANYGYTFGSGTRLTVV.

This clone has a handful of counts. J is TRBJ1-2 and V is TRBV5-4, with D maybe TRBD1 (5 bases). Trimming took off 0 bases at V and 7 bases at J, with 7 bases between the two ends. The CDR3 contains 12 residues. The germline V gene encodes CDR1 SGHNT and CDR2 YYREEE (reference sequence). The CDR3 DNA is TGTGCCAGCAGCTTGGTGGGGGGTGGCTACACCTTC. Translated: CASSLVGGGYTF.

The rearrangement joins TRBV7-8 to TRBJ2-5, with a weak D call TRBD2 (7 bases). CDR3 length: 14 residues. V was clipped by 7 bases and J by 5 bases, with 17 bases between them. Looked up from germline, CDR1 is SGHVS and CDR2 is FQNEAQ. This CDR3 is CASKPRGGAETQYF. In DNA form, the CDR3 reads TGTGCCAGCAAACCCCGCGGGGGCGCCGAGACCCAGTACTTC.

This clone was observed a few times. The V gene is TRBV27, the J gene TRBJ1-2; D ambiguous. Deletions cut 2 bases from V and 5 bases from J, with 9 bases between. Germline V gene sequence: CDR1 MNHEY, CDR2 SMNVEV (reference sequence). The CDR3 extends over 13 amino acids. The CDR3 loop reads CASSLGWRYGYTF. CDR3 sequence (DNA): TGTGCCAGCAGTTTAGGGTGGAGGTATGGCTACACCTTC.

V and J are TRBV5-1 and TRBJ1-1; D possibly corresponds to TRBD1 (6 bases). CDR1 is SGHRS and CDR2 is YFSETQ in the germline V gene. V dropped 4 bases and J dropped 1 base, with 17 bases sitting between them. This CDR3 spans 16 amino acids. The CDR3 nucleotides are TGCGCCAGCAGCCCCACCTGGACAGTTCCGAACACTGAAGCTTTCTTT. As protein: CASSPTWTVPNTEAFF.

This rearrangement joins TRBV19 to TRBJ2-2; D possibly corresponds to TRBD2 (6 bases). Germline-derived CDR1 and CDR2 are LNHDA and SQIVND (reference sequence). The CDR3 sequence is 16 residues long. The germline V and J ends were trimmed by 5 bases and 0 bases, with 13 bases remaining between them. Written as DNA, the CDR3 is TGTGCCAGTAGTCATCCCCGCGGGACGAACACCGGGGAGCTGTTTTTT. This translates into CASSHPRGTNTGELFF.

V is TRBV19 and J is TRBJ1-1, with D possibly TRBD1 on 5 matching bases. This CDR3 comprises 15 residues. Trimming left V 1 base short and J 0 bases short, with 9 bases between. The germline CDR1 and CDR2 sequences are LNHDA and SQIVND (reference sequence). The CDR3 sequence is CASSIGPGMNTEAFF. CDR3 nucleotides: TGTGCCAGTAGTATAGGACCAGGGATGAACACTGAAGCTTTCTTT.

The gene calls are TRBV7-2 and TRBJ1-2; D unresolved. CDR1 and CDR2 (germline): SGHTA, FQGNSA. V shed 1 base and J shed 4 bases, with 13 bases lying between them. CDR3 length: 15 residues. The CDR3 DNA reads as TGTGCCAGCAGCTTAGTCAACACCCCGGGCTATGGCTACACCTTC. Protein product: CASSLVNTPGYGYTF.

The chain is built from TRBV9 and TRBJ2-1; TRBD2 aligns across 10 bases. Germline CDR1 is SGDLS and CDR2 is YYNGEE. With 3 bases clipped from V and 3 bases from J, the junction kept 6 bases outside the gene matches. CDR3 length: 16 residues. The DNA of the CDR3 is TGTGCCAGCAGCGCGGGACTAGCGAAAAACTACAATGAGCAGTTCTTC. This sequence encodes CASSAGLAKNYNEQFF.

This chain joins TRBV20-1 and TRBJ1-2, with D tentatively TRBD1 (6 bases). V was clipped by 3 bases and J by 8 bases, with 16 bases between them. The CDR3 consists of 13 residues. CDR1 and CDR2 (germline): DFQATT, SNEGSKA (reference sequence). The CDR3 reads CSASTAGGRGYTF. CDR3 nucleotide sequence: TGCAGTGCTAGTACGGCGGGGGGCCGGGGCTACACCTTC.

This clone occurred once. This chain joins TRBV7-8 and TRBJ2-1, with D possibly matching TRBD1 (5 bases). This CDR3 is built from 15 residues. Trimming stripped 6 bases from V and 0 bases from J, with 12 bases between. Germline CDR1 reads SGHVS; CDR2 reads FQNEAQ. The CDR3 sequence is CASSSGISSYNEQFF. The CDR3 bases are TGTGCCAGCAGTTCAGGGATCAGCTCCTACAATGAGCAGTTCTTC.

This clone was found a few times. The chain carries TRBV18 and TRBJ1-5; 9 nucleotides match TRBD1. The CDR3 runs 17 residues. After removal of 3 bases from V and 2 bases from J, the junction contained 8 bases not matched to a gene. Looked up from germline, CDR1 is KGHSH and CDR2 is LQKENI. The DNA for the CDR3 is TGTGCCAGCTCACCCGTCGCCACAGGGGGCCGCAATCAGCCCCAGCATTTT. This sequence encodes CASSPVATGGRNQPQHF.

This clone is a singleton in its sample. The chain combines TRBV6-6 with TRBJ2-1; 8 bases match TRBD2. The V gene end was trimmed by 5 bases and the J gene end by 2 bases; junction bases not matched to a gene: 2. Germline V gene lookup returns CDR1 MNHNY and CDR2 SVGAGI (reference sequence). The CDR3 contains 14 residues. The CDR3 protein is CASSQREPYNEQFF. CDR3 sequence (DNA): TGTGCCAGCAGTCAGCGGGAGCCCTACAATGAGCAGTTCTTC.